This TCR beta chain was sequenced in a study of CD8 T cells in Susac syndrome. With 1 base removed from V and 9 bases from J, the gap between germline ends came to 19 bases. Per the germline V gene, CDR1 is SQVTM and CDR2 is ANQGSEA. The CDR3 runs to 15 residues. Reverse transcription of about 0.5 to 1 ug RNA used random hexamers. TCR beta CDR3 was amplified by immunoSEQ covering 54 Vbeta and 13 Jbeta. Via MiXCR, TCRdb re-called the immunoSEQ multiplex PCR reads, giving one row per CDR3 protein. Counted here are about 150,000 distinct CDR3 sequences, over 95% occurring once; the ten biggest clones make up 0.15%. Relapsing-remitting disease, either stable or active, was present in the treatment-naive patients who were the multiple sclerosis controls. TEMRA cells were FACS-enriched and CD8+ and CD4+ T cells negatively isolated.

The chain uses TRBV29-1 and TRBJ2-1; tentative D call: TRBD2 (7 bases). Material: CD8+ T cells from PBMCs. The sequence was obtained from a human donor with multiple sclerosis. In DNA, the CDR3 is TGCAGCGTTGAAGGGATTGGGGGGGCATCCTTTGAGCAGTTCTTC. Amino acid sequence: CSVEGIGGASFEQFF.